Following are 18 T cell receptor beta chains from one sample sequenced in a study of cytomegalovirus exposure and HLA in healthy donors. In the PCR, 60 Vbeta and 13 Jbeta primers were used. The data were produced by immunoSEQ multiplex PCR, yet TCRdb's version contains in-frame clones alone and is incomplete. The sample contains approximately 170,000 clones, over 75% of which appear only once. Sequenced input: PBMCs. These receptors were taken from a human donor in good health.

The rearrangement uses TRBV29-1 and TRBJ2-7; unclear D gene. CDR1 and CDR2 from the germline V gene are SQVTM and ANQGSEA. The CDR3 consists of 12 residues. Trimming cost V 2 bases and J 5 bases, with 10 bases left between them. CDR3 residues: CSVESRYHEQYF. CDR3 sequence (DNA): TGCAGCGTTGAAAGCCGTTACCACGAGCAGTACTTC.

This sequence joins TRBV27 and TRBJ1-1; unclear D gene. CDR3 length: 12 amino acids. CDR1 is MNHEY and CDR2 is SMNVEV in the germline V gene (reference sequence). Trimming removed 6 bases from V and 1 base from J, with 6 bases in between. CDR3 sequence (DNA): TGTGCCAGCAGATCGGGGAACACTGAAGCTTTCTTT. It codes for CASRSGNTEAFF.

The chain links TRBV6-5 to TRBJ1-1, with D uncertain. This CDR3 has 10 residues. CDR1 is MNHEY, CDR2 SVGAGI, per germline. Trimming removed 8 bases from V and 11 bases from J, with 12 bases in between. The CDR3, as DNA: TGTGCCAGCGGCAAGCTGAGGGCTTTCTTT. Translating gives CASGKLRAFF.

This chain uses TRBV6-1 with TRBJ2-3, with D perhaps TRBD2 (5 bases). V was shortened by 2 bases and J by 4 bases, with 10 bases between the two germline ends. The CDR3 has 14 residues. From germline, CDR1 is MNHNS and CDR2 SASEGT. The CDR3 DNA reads TGTGCCAGCAGTGAAACGGGAAAGCCAGATACGCAGTATTTT. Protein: CASSETGKPDTQYF.

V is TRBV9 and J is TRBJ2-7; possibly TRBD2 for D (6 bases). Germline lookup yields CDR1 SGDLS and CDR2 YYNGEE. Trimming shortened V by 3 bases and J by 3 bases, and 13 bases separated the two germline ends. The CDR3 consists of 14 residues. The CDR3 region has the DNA TGTGCCAGCAGCGCATCCGGGACTTTCTACGAGCAGTACTTC. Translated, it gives CASSASGTFYEQYF.

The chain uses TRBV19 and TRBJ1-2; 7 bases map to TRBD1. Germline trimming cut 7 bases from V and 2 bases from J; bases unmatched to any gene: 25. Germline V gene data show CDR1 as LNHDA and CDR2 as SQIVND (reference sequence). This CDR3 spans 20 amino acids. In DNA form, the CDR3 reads TGTGCCAGTACGTCTCCTAACAGGGGACGACCAATCGGGGAAAACTATGGCTACACCTTC. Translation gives CASTSPNRGRPIGENYGYTF.

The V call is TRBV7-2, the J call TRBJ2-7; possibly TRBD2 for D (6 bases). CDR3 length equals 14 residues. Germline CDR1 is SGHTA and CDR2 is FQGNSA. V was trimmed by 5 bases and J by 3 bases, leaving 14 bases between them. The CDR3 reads CASSRARGLYEQYF. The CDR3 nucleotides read TGTGCCAGCAGCCGGGCGCGGGGTCTCTACGAGCAGTACTTC.

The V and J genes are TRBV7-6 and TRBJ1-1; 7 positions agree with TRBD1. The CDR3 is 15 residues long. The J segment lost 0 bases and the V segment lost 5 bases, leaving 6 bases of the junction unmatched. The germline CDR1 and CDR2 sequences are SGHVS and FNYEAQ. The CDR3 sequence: CASSPRQGLNTEAFF. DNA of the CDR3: TGTGCCAGCAGCCCGAGACAGGGTCTGAACACTGAAGCTTTCTTT.

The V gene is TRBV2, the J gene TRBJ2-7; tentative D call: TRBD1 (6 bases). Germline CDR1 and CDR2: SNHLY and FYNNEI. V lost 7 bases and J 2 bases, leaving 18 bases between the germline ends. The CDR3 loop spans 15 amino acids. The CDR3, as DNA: TGTGCCAGCACCAACTCCCGGGACAAGACCTACGAGCAGTACTTC. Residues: CASTNSRDKTYEQYF.

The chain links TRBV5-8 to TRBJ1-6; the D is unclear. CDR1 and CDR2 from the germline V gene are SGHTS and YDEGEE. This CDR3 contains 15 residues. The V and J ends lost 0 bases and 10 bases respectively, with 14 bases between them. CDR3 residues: CASSLAGYRDSPLHF. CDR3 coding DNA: TGTGCCAGCAGCTTGGCCGGGTATCGTGACTCACCCCTCCACTTT.

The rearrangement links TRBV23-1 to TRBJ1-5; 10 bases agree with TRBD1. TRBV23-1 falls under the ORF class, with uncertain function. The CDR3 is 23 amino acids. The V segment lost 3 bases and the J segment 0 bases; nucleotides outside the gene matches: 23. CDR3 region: CASSHVGGQGEYSGSNSNQPQHF. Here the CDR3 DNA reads TGCGCCAGCAGTCATGTGGGAGGACAGGGGGAGTATTCGGGGTCAAATAGCAATCAGCCCCAGCATTTT.

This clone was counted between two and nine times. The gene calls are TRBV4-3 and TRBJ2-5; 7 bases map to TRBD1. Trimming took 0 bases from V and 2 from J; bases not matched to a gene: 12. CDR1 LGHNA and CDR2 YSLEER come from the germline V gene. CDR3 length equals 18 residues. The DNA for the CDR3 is TGCGCCAGCAGCCAAGATGTGTTGGGGACAGAAGTACAAGAGACCCAGTACTTC. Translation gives CASSQDVLGTEVQETQYF.

This CDR3 is CASSYWDRAGSPLHF. Written as DNA, the CDR3 is TGTGCCAGCAGTTATTGGGACAGGGCCGGTTCACCCCTCCACTTT. This chain joins TRBV6-5 and TRBJ1-6; 9 bases align to TRBD1. Germline-derived CDR1 and CDR2 are MNHEY and SVGAGI. V was pared by 3 bases and J by 9 bases, with 6 bases of the junction left unmatched. The CDR3 extends over 15 amino acids.

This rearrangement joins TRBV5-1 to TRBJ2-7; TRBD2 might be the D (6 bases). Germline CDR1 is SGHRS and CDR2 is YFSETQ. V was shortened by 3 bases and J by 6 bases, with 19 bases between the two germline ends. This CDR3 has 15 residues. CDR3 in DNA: TGCGCCAGCAGCTCGGAGCCGGGACTGGCGTCCGAGCAGTACTTC. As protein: CASSSEPGLASEQYF.

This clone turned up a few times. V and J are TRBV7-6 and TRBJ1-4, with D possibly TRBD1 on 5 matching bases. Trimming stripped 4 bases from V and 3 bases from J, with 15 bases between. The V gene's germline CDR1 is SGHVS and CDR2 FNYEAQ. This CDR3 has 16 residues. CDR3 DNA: TGTGCCAGCAGCTGGGACTTACCTGGGGCTAATGAAAAACTGTTTTTT. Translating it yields CASSWDLPGANEKLFF.

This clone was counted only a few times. CDR3 DNA sequence: TGTGCCAGCAGCTTAGCCAGGGTCGGGGCCAACGTCCTGACTTTC. It specifies CASSLARVGANVLTF. V gene TRBV7-2 combines with J gene TRBJ2-6; TRBD1 might be the D (5 bases). The CDR3 is 15 amino acids. Trimming took off 0 bases at V and 4 bases at J, with 7 bases between the two ends. The germline gives CDR1 SGHTA, CDR2 FQGNSA.

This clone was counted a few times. In DNA, the CDR3 is TGCAGCTCAAGACTAGGTGAAAAACTGTTTTTT. Translated, it gives CSSRLGEKLFF. This rearrangement joins TRBV29-1 to TRBJ1-4; D ambiguous. V lost 8 bases and J 7 bases, leaving 11 bases between the germline ends. Germline CDR1 is SQVTM and CDR2 is ANQGSEA. This CDR3 contains 11 residues. The whole variable domain, filled in from reference TRBV29-1 and TRBJ1-4, reads SAVISQKPSRDICQRGTSLTIQCQVDSQVTMMFWYRQQPGQSLTLIATANQGSEATYESGFVIDKFPISRPNLTFSTLTVSNMSPEDSSIYLCSSRLGEKLFFGSGTQLSVL.

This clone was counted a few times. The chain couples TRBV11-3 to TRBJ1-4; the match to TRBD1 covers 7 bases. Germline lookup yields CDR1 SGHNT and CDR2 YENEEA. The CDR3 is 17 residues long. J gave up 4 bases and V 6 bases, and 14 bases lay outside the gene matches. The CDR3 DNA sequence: TGTGCCAGCAGTTCCCTTAGTCTCGGGACAGTTAATGAAAAACTGTTTTTT. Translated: CASSSLSLGTVNEKLFF.